This record concerns one T cell receptor beta chain sequence. Its antigen is still unknown. Sequenced by immunoSEQ multiplex PCR; TCRdb stores in-frame clones only, minus some. The table records approximately 82,000 clones, around 92% of them present only once. The data were obtained in a study of graft-versus-host responses after intestinal transplantation. Study-wide background: Transplants given to recipients were multivisceral, liver-intestinal, or isolated intestinal. Study findings and constraints: Peak circulating GvH clone levels tracked with early post-transplant HvG declines.

The germline CDR1 and CDR2 sequences are SGDLS and YYNGEE. CDR3 length: 14 residues. V dropped 0 bases and J dropped 6 bases, with 10 bases sitting between them. This TCR derives from a human donor who received an intestinal transplant. The specimen was unstimulated CD4+ T cells sorted from spleen or lymph node cells, collected before intestinal transplant. V and J are TRBV9 and TRBJ1-5; D is unresolved. This CDR3 is CASSVAGEGQPQHF. DNA for the CDR3: TGTGCCAGCAGCGTAGCCGGGGAAGGTCAGCCCCAGCATTTT.